The 26 T cell receptor beta chains listed next were all sequenced from one sample in a study of neurological immune-mediated disorders. TCRdb used MiXCR to reprocess the 5' RACE reads, holding one entry per CDR3 protein. This sample has 25,000 to 35,000 distinct CDR3 sequences, with roughly 14% found just once. The specimen was PBMCs. The receptors were sampled from a man aged 65 to 85 in good health.

This clonotype was observed a few times. The CDR3 loop is CASSLGLGATLGYTF. In DNA, the CDR3 is TGTGCCAGCAGCTTAGGTCTTGGGGCCACCCTTGGCTACACCTTC. V is TRBV7-2 and J is TRBJ1-2; tentative D call: TRBD1 (5 bases). Germline V CDR1 and CDR2: SGHTA, FQGNSA. This CDR3 is built from 15 residues. V dropped 1 base and J dropped 7 bases, with 16 bases sitting between them. Using reference TRBV7-2 and TRBJ1-2 for the parts outside the CDR3, the full variable domain is GAGVSQSPSNKVTEKGKDVELRCDPISGHTALYWYRQSLGQGLEFLIYFQGNSAPDKSGLPSDRFSAERTGGSVSTLTIQRTQQEDSAVYLCASSLGLGATLGYTFGSGTRLTVV.

This clonotype has only a few counts. The chain combines TRBV7-2 with TRBJ2-7; TRBD2 aligns across 9 bases. The ends lost 2 bases at V and 1 base at J; junction bases unmatched: 6. Germline CDR1 is SGHTA and CDR2 is FQGNSA. The CDR3 contains 16 residues. CDR3 nucleotides: TGTGCCAGCAGCTTACGGAGCGGGGGGACTTCCTACGAGCAGTACTTC. It is translated as CASSLRSGGTSYEQYF.

There are many counts of this clonotype. CDR3: CASSYGTGGGSPLHF. For the CDR3, the DNA is TGTGCCAGCAGTTACGGTACAGGGGGAGGTTCACCCCTCCACTTT. The V gene is TRBV6-6, the J gene TRBJ1-6; 8 bases are a match to TRBD1. The trim removed 2 bases at V and 9 bases at J, leaving 6 bases unmatched. The CDR3 runs to 15 residues. Germline assignment: CDR1 MNHNY and CDR2 SVGAGI (reference sequence).

This clonotype was recorded many times. The chain has TRBV3-1 and TRBJ2-7; no reliable D call. Deletions cut 0 bases from V and 2 bases from J, with 5 bases between. The CDR3 length is 13 residues. CDR1 is LGHDT, CDR2 YNNKEL, per germline (reference sequence). DNA of the CDR3: TGTGCCAGCAGCCAAGACAGTACCTACGAGCAGTACTTC. It encodes CASSQDSTYEQYF.

In this sample, this clonotype turned up many times. CDR3 in DNA: TGTGCCAGCACCCGCGGGCCTAGCTCCTACAATGAGCAGTTCTTC. It encodes CASTRGPSSYNEQFF. V and J are TRBV3-1 and TRBJ2-1; maybe TRBD2 (5 bases). The CDR3 runs to 15 residues. CDR1 and CDR2 from the germline V gene are LGHDT and YNNKEL (reference sequence). V shed 7 bases and J shed 0 bases, with 13 bases lying between them.

Many counts were recorded for this clonotype. The chain combines TRBV5-1 with TRBJ2-7; tentative D call: TRBD1 (6 bases). The CDR3 has 13 amino acids. Germline loops: CDR1 SGHRS, CDR2 YFSETQ. Trimming shortened V by 4 bases and J by 11 bases, and 19 bases separated the two germline ends. CDR3 nucleotides: TGCGCCAGCAGCCCAAACACTCAGGGGAAGGAGTACTTC. Encoded protein: CASSPNTQGKEYF. The whole variable domain, remainder taken from reference TRBV5-1 and TRBJ2-7, is KAGVTQTPRYLIKTRGQQVTLSCSPISGHRSVSWYQQTPGQGLQFLFEYFSETQRNKGNFPGRFSGRQFSNSRSEMNVSTLELGDSALYLCASSPNTQGKEYFGPGTRLTVT.

This rearrangement joins TRBV29-1 to TRBJ1-6, with 10 bases aligning to TRBD1. Germline V gives CDR1 SQVTM, CDR2 ANQGSEA. The CDR3 sequence is 14 residues long. V was clipped by 4 bases and J by 9 bases; unmatched bases: 6. The DNA of the CDR3 is TGCAGCGTTGCCCCAGGACAGGGGGGTTCACCCCTCCACTTT. Translated: CSVAPGQGGSPLHF. The variable domain in full, completed from reference TRBV29-1 and TRBJ1-6, reads SAVISQKPSRDICQRGTSLTIQCQVDSQVTMMFWYRQQPGQSLTLIATANQGSEATYESGFVIDKFPISRPNLTFSTLTVSNMSPEDSSIYLCSVAPGQGGSPLHFGNGTRLTVT.

This clonotype showed up many times. The chain is built from TRBV20-1 and TRBJ1-1; D remains ambiguous. Trimming stripped 6 bases from V and 9 bases from J, with 17 bases between. The CDR3 totals 12 residues. The germline gives CDR1 DFQATT, CDR2 SNEGSKA (reference sequence). The CDR3, as DNA: TGCAGTGCCGAAGACGGACGGGAGAAAGCTTTCTTT. It is translated as CSAEDGREKAFF.

This clonotype was counted ten times or more. The rearrangement joins TRBV10-3 to TRBJ2-2, with D uncertain. Germline V gene lookup returns CDR1 ENHRY and CDR2 SYGVKD. The CDR3 spans 16 residues. Trimming took off 6 bases at V and 3 bases at J, with 17 bases between the two ends. CDR3 sequence (DNA): TGTGCCATCAGCCGCCCGACTCGGCTCCACACCGGGGAGCTGTTTTTT. Protein product: CAISRPTRLHTGELFF.

The sample holds many counts of this clonotype. This rearrangement joins TRBV20-1 to TRBJ2-7; possible D gene TRBD2, 5 bases. V was cut by 0 bases and J by 5 bases, with 11 bases left in between. Germline V CDR1 and CDR2: DFQATT, SNEGSKA (reference sequence). This CDR3 is built from 13 residues. CDR3 residues: CSARDGLANEQYF. The CDR3 DNA follows: TGCAGTGCTAGAGATGGTCTAGCAAACGAGCAGTACTTC.

This clonotype was detected ten times or more. The chain recombines TRBV7-2 with TRBJ2-1; D gene unclear. The germline gives CDR1 SGHTA, CDR2 FQGNSA. V lost 2 bases to trimming and J lost 2 bases, with 7 bases between them. The length of the CDR3 is 14 residues. The CDR3 coding sequence is TGTGCCAGCAGCTTACAATCCGCCTACAATGAGCAGTTCTTC. Protein: CASSLQSAYNEQFF.

The table lists this clonotype with many counts. The V and J genes are TRBV14 and TRBJ1-5; unclear D gene. Germline CDR1 SGHDN, CDR2 FVKESK. This CDR3 region has 12 residues. The V end was cut by 1 base, the J end by 2 bases, with 0 bases between. The CDR3 DNA sequence: TGTGCCAGCAGCCAAGGCAATCAGCCCCAGCATTTT. This codes for CASSQGNQPQHF.

This clonotype was detected ten times or more. The chain links TRBV5-6 to TRBJ1-5; no firm D call. Trimming removed 2 bases at V and 2 bases at J, with 11 bases between. The length of the CDR3 is 15 residues. CDR1 SGHDT and CDR2 YYEEEE come from the germline V gene. As DNA, the CDR3 is TGTGCCAGCAGCTTATACCCTCCCGGCAATCAGCCCCAGCATTTT. It is translated as CASSLYPPGNQPQHF.

This clonotype showed up many times. The chain recombines TRBV7-2 with TRBJ2-1; D is ambiguous. Per the germline V gene, CDR1 is SGHTA and CDR2 is FQGNSA. V was shortened by 0 bases and J by 11 bases, with 8 bases between the two germline ends. The CDR3 runs to 12 residues. The CDR3 DNA follows: TGTGCCAGCAGCTTAGCATTGCAGCAGCAGTTCTTC. It specifies CASSLALQQQFF. Full variable domain (missing parts from reference TRBV7-2 and TRBJ2-1): GAGVSQSPSNKVTEKGKDVELRCDPISGHTALYWYRQSLGQGLEFLIYFQGNSAPDKSGLPSDRFSAERTGGSVSTLTIQRTQQEDSAVYLCASSLALQQQFFGPGTRLTVL.

This clonotype was detected many times. The chain couples TRBV19 to TRBJ1-2, with TRBD1 matching 7 bases. Germline CDR1 reads LNHDA; CDR2 reads SQIVND (reference sequence). The length of the CDR3 is 17 residues. V gave up 5 bases and J gave up 0 bases; unmatched junction bases: 12. CDR3 coding DNA: TGTGCCAGTAGTGTCGACGGGACAGCCTTAGCTAACTATGGCTACACCTTC. This codes for CASSVDGTALANYGYTF.

This clonotype was detected ten times or more. V is TRBV6-1 and J is TRBJ2-3; TRBD2 matches 12 bases. Germline-derived CDR1 and CDR2 are MNHNS and SASEGT. The CDR3 has 16 amino acids. Trimming took 5 bases from V and 5 from J; bases not matched to a gene: 8. CDR3 bases: TGTGCCAGCAGTAGGACTAGCGGGGATGGGGGAGATACGCAGTATTTT. It translates to CASSRTSGDGGDTQYF.

In its sample, this clonotype was seen many times. This chain joins TRBV9 and TRBJ1-2; TRBD1 might be the D (6 bases). V shed 2 bases and J shed 10 bases, with 12 bases lying between them. In germline, CDR1 is SGDLS, CDR2 YYNGEE. The CDR3 length is 12 residues. Here the CDR3 DNA reads TGTGCCAGCAGCGTGATACAGGGCTCCTACACCTTC. Translated, it gives CASSVIQGSYTF.

This clonotype was recorded many times. Written as DNA, the CDR3 is TGCGCCAGCAGCTCGAGGGCGGTGAACACTGAAGCTTTCTTT. It codes for CASSSRAVNTEAFF. The chain combines TRBV5-1 with TRBJ1-1; D unresolved. The length of the CDR3 is 14 residues. Germline assignment: CDR1 SGHRS and CDR2 YFSETQ. Trimming cost V 3 bases and J 0 bases, with 9 bases left between them. Full variable domain (rest looked up from reference TRBV5-1 and TRBJ1-1): KAGVTQTPRYLIKTRGQQVTLSCSPISGHRSVSWYQQTPGQGLQFLFEYFSETQRNKGNFPGRFSGRQFSNSRSEMNVSTLELGDSALYLCASSSRAVNTEAFFGQGTRLTVV.

This clonotype was counted at least ten times. V gene TRBV9 combines with J gene TRBJ1-6; 10 positions match TRBD1. Germline V gene data show CDR1 as SGDLS and CDR2 as YYNGEE. Losses at the gene ends were 5 bases for V and 9 bases for J; bases not matched to a gene: 5. The CDR3 has 14 residues. The CDR3 is CASSYGQGGSPLHF. The CDR3 DNA sequence: TGTGCCAGCAGTTACGGACAGGGGGGTTCACCCCTCCACTTT.

In its sample, this clonotype was seen many times. This sequence joins TRBV28 and TRBJ1-5; D might be TRBD1 (5 bases). V shed 3 bases and J shed 1 base, with 10 bases lying between them. Germline-derived CDR1 and CDR2 are MDHEN and SYDVKM. This CDR3 has 15 amino acids. The CDR3: CASSLPTASNQPQHF. CDR3 DNA: TGTGCCAGCAGTTTGCCGACAGCGAGCAATCAGCCCCAGCATTTT.

This clonotype was recorded many times. J is TRBJ2-7 and V is TRBV21-1; the table's D call, TRBD1, has no DNA check behind it. TRBV21-1 is assigned pseudogene status. The CDR3 loop spans 19 amino acids. CDR3 nucleotide sequence: TGTGCCAGCAGCAAAGAAAGTCGCAGGGGGCGCTTGGAGGTCTACGAGCAGTACTTC. Its protein is CASSKESRRGRLEVYEQYF.

This clonotype occurred many times. The J gene is TRBJ2-2, the V gene TRBV5-1, with D uncertain. CDR1 and CDR2 from the germline V gene are SGHRS and YFSETQ. This CDR3 has 15 residues. V dropped 0 bases and J dropped 0 bases, with 6 bases sitting between them. CDR3 region: CASSLAVANTGELFF. CDR3 sequence (DNA): TGCGCCAGCAGCTTGGCCGTGGCGAACACCGGGGAGCTGTTTTTT.

By sample fraction, this clonotype is medium-sized. V is TRBV27 and J is TRBJ2-7; TRBD1 is a possible D gene (5 bases). V dropped 3 bases and J dropped 2 bases, with 11 bases sitting between them. This CDR3 comprises 14 residues. CDR1 MNHEY and CDR2 SMNVEV come from the germline V gene (reference sequence). The CDR3 loop reads CASSFKGVPYEQYF. CDR3 coding DNA: TGTGCCAGCAGTTTTAAAGGGGTCCCCTACGAGCAGTACTTC.

This clonotype was seen many times. V usage is TRBV6-1 and J usage is TRBJ2-3; D remains ambiguous. The ends were cut back, 4 bases at V and 2 bases at J, with 19 bases in the middle. The germline CDR1 and CDR2 sequences are MNHNS and SASEGT. The CDR3 is 17 residues long. The CDR3 sequence is CASSALLPFTYTDTQYF. The CDR3 DNA follows: TGTGCCAGCAGTGCCCTACTGCCATTTACCTACACAGATACGCAGTATTTT.

This clonotype was counted between two and nine times. The chain has TRBV7-2 and TRBJ2-7; tentative D call: TRBD1 (5 bases). CDR1 SGHTA and CDR2 FQGNSA come from the germline V gene. The CDR3 covers 15 residues. V was clipped by 5 bases and J by 5 bases, with 19 bases between them. Here the CDR3 reads CASSRSVQEKNEQYF. In DNA, the CDR3 is TGTGCCAGCAGCCGTTCGGTACAGGAAAAGAACGAGCAGTACTTC.

This clonotype is medium-sized. The chain carries TRBV24-1 and TRBJ2-6; D call uncertain. V was shortened by 1 base and J by 0 bases, with 6 bases between the two germline ends. The CDR3 sequence is 16 residues long. CDR1 KGHDR and CDR2 SFDVKD come from the germline V gene. The CDR3: CATSDFSLSGANVLTF. In DNA form, the CDR3 reads TGTGCCACCAGTGATTTTTCGCTCTCTGGGGCCAACGTCCTGACTTTC.